The next 16 T cell receptor beta chains were all read from a single sample in a study of T cell changes during pregnancy in multiple sclerosis. Assay: immunoSEQ multiplex PCR; the TCRdb copy retains only in-frame clones and omits some. The table has about 20,000 clones, roughly 90% seen once. Sample: CD8+ T cells from peripheral blood mononuclear cells, taken in the second trimester of pregnancy. The origin of the receptors is a female donor in good health, enrolled as a control in a pregnancy study.

This chain uses TRBV28 with TRBJ2-7; a weak D match, TRBD2 (5 bases). The CDR3 is 12 residues long. With 7 bases removed from V and 5 bases from J, the gap between germline ends came to 12 bases. Germline V gene data show CDR1 as MDHEN and CDR2 as SYDVKM. The CDR3 DNA reads as TGTGCCAGCATGAGCGGTTCCAACGAGCAGTACTTC. Its translation: CASMSGSNEQYF.

The V call is TRBV2, the J call TRBJ2-3; 11 positions agree with TRBD1. With V trimmed by 6 bases and J by 4 bases, 12 bases remained unmatched. The length of the CDR3 is 17 residues. CDR1 is SNHLY, CDR2 FYNNEI, per germline. The CDR3 here is CASRPPLGTGGADTQYF. In DNA form, the CDR3 reads TGTGCCAGCAGACCCCCTTTAGGGACAGGGGGAGCAGATACGCAGTATTTT.

The V call is TRBV5-4, the J call TRBJ1-6, with 7 bases aligning to TRBD1. Unmatched junction bases numbered 4, after V lost 0 bases and J lost 10 bases. This CDR3 has 14 residues. The V gene's germline CDR1 is SGHNT and CDR2 YYREEE (reference sequence). The CDR3: CASSLDRGGSPLHF. For the CDR3, the DNA is TGTGCCAGCAGCTTGGACAGGGGAGGATCACCCCTCCACTTT.

The genes are TRBV28 and TRBJ1-6; D ambiguous. Germline V lookup: CDR1 MDHEN, CDR2 SYDVKM. The CDR3 totals 15 residues. Trimming pared 3 bases from V and 0 bases from J, leaving 6 bases between. CDR3 nucleotide sequence: TGTGCCAGCAGTTTGGCTAGCTCCTATAATTCACCCCTCCACTTT. This sequence encodes CASSLASSYNSPLHF.

This sequence joins TRBV5-1 and TRBJ2-1; 13 bases fit TRBD2. CDR1 is SGHRS, CDR2 YFSETQ, per germline. There are 17 residues in the CDR3. V shed 0 bases, J shed 9 bases, and the junction held 9 bases outside the gene matches. The DNA for the CDR3 is TGCGCCAGCAGCTTGGAGGGACTAGCGGGACTTCTGGGTGAGCAGTTCTTC. Translating it yields CASSLEGLAGLLGEQFF.

The genes are TRBV4-1 and TRBJ2-6; the D is unclear. Trimming stripped 3 bases from V and 2 bases from J, with 11 bases between. The germline gives CDR1 MGHRA, CDR2 YSYEKL. The CDR3 has 16 amino acids. CDR3: CASSHKPGAGANVLTF. The CDR3 coding sequence is TGCGCCAGCAGCCACAAACCCGGAGCTGGGGCCAACGTCCTGACTTTC.

The chain joins TRBV29-1 to TRBJ2-1, with D perhaps TRBD1 (5 bases). The germline V gene has CDR1 SQVTM and CDR2 ANQGSEA. This CDR3 spans 12 amino acids. V lost 5 bases, J lost 7 bases, and 12 bases lay in between. The CDR3, as DNA: TGCAGCGTTCAGGGTCTGAGGAATGAGCAGTTCTTC. Translated: CSVQGLRNEQFF.

The chain links TRBV5-4 to TRBJ1-4; D unresolved. The germline V and J ends were trimmed by 0 bases and 3 bases, with 15 bases remaining between them. Germline V gene data show CDR1 as SGHNT and CDR2 as YYREEE (reference sequence). This CDR3 spans 17 amino acids. The CDR3 region has the DNA TGTGCCAGCAGCTTGGCGGGATCCCGTCGGCCTAATGAAAAACTGTTTTTT. Translation: CASSLAGSRRPNEKLFF.

The V gene is TRBV28, the J gene TRBJ1-2; TRBD1 aligns across 8 bases. The CDR3 runs to 14 residues. J gave up 0 bases and V 6 bases, and 3 bases lay outside the gene matches. Germline assignment: CDR1 MDHEN and CDR2 SYDVKM. As DNA, the CDR3 is TGTGCCAGCAGCTGGACAGGGTCTAACTATGGCTACACCTTC. Translating it yields CASSWTGSNYGYTF.

This chain joins TRBV6-4 and TRBJ1-6; TRBD1 agrees at 9 bases. The CDR3 length is 15 residues. V gave up 0 bases and J gave up 6 bases; unmatched junction bases: 0. Germline CDR1 is MRHNA and CDR2 is SNTAGT. CDR3 in amino acids: CASSDSTGGNSPLHF. The DNA for the CDR3 is TGTGCCAGCAGTGACTCGACAGGGGGTAATTCACCCCTCCACTTT.

This clone is deemed medium-sized (0.01 to 0.1%). CDR3 loop: CASSIDGNGALYGYTF. Written as DNA, the CDR3 is TGTGCCAGTAGTATAGATGGAAACGGAGCCCTCTATGGCTACACCTTC. The V and J genes are TRBV19 and TRBJ1-2; D is uncertain. This CDR3 spans 16 amino acids. V was shortened by 0 bases and J by 4 bases, with 15 bases between the two germline ends. Germline V lookup: CDR1 LNHDA, CDR2 SQIVND (reference sequence).

This clone was recorded only once. The chain is built from TRBV11-3 and TRBJ1-1; D gene uncertain. CDR3 length: 14 residues. Between the trimmed V and J ends, which lost 5 bases and 1 base, there was a span of 11 bases. Germline V lookup: CDR1 SGHNT, CDR2 YENEEA. The CDR3 region is CASSPPVRNTEAFF. CDR3 nucleotide sequence: TGTGCCAGCAGCCCCCCAGTCCGGAACACTGAAGCTTTCTTT.

V is TRBV27 and J is TRBJ2-7; 10 bases align to TRBD2. The V and J ends lost 5 bases and 5 bases, in that order; junction bases with no gene match: 6. Germline CDR1 reads MNHEY; CDR2 reads SMNVEV (reference sequence). CDR3 length equals 14 residues. CDR3 coding DNA: TGTGCCAGCAGTATAGCGGGAGGTCCCCACGAGCAGTACTTC. Translating it yields CASSIAGGPHEQYF.

This clone was seen once. This rearrangement joins TRBV7-2 to TRBJ2-3; 13 bases align to TRBD2. The V and J ends lost 5 bases and 2 bases, in that order; junction bases with no gene match: 4. This CDR3 comprises 16 residues. The V gene's germline CDR1 is SGHTA and CDR2 FQGNSA. The DNA for the CDR3 is TGTGCCAGCAGCCAACTAGCGGGAGGGACCACAGATACGCAGTATTTT. Translated: CASSQLAGGTTDTQYF.

V gene TRBV11-2 combines with J gene TRBJ1-4; D gene ambiguous. There are 14 residues in the CDR3. Germline lookup yields CDR1 SGHAT and CDR2 FQNNGV. V shed 5 bases and J shed 0 bases, with 7 bases lying between them. The CDR3 DNA sequence: TGTGCCAGCAGCGTGTATGCAACTAATGAAAAACTGTTTTTT. It encodes CASSVYATNEKLFF.

The chain links TRBV11-2 to TRBJ2-5; possible D gene TRBD2, 6 bases. The CDR3 is 14 residues long. V dropped 5 bases and J dropped 2 bases, with 12 bases sitting between them. From germline, CDR1 is SGHAT and CDR2 FQNNGV. The CDR3 reads CASSPGGPQETQYF. The CDR3 DNA follows: TGTGCCAGCAGCCCCGGGGGTCCTCAAGAGACCCAGTACTTC.